Listed below are T cell receptor beta chains from one sample, sequenced in a study of technical replicates of blood from a handful of donors. Libraries were prepared by immunoSEQ multiplex PCR; TCRdb keeps only in-frame clonotypes and omits some of them. Here the sample spans over 55,000 clones, 85% to 95% being singletons. The material sequenced was PBMCs. All receptors derive from a human donor in good health. Some clones in this sample may be carry-over from other donors' samples. CDR3s include the opening cysteine and the closing phenylalanine or tryptophan. A D gene is named only where the DNA matches it firmly.

TRBV7-9	TRBJ1-4	NA	TGTGCCAGCAGCTTCGCGGGGGCAACTAATGAAAAACTGTTTTTT	CASSFAGATNEKLFF
TRBV13	TRBJ2-3	TRBD2	TGTGCCAGCAGCTTGGGACTAGCGGGGGGCCTTGAGGCAGATACGCAGTATTTT	CASSLGLAGGLEADTQYF
TRBV5-6	TRBJ1-5	TRBD1	TGTGCCAGCACCCGACAGGGCGGAGCGGCTCAGCCCCAGCATTTT	CASTRQGGAAQPQHF
TRBV5-1	TRBJ2-7	NA	TGCGCCAGCAGCTTGTCTTCCAGTGTCTACGAGCAGTACTTC	CASSLSSSVYEQYF
TRBV4-2	TRBJ2-1	NA	TGTGCCAGCAGCCAAGTTTTGGGGGGGGGCCACTTCTTC	CASSQVLGGGHFF
TRBV6-1	TRBJ1-1	TRBD1	TGTGCCAGCAGTTCGCGACAGGGCGGGTTAACTGAAGCTTTCTTT	CASSSRQGGLTEAFF
TRBV25-1	TRBJ2-7	NA	TGTGCCAGCGGAGAGGCCTCCTACGAGCAGTACTTC	CASGEASYEQYF
TRBV4-2	TRBJ2-7	TRBD1	TGTGCCAGCAGCCAAGACAGGGGGCAGGACGAGCAGTACTTC	CASSQDRGQDEQYF
TRBV7-2	TRBJ1-4	NA	TGTGCCAGCAGCCGGACAGCCTCAAGGGGTGAAAAACTGTTTTTT	CASSRTASRGEKLFF
TRBV5-1	TRBJ2-3	TRBD2	TGCGCCAGCAGCTGGGGACTAGCGGGGCGGGCAGATACGCAGTATTTT	CASSWGLAGRADTQYF
TRBV5-1	TRBJ1-1	NA	TGCGCCAGCAGCTTTTGGAGTGGGGGGGGCACTGAAGCTTTCTTT	CASSFWSGGGTEAFF